This is a list of T cell receptor beta chains from one sample in a study of cytomegalovirus exposure and HLA in healthy donors. Sequencing used immunoSEQ multiplex PCR; TCRdb keeps in-frame clones, though not all of them. Its table lists tens of thousands of clones. Input material: PBMCs. The receptors derive from a woman aged 40 to 50 in good health and CMV-seronegative. Both conserved end residues are part of each CDR3. D genes are given only for firm matches.

j_call v_call d_call cdr3_aa cdr3_nt
TRBJ1-1 TRBV5-1 TRBD1 CASSPGGTVNTEAFF TGCGCCAGCAGCCCGGGGGGGACAGTAAACACTGAAGCTTTCTTT
TRBJ2-4 TRBV5-1 NA CASSFVAGAMDKNIQYF TGCGCCAGCAGCTTCGTGGCGGGGGCAATGGACAAAAACATTCAGTACTTC
TRBJ2-3 TRBV7-2 NA CATKTQSSTDTQYF TGTGCCACCAAGACTCAATCTAGCACAGATACGCAGTATTTT
TRBJ1-5 TRBV4-2 NA CASSQDSQSLQPQHF TGTGCCAGCAGCCAAGACTCTCAGTCACTACAGCCCCAGCATTTT
TRBJ1-1 TRBV7-6 NA CASSLDWAPNTEAFF TGTGCCAGCAGCTTAGATTGGGCACCGAACACTGAAGCTTTCTTT
TRBJ2-3 TRBV5-6 TRBD1 CASSTDRGRTDTQYF TGTGCCAGCAGCACGGACAGGGGGAGGACAGATACGCAGTATTTT
TRBJ2-2 TRBV6-6 NA CAIPNPRANTGELFF TGTGCCATCCCGAACCCCCGGGCGAACACCGGGGAGCTGTTTTTT
TRBJ2-1 TRBV4-1 TRBD1 CASSRQGAHNEQFF TGCGCCAGCAGCCGACAGGGGGCCCACAATGAGCAGTTCTTC
TRBJ2-5 TRBV14 TRBD2 CASSQDNLRREGKETQYF TGTGCCAGCAGCCAAGATAATCTCAGGCGGGAGGGAAAAGAGACCCAGTACTTC
TRBJ2-5 TRBV6-5 TRBD2 CASKGTSGKETQYF TGTGCCAGCAAAGGGACTAGCGGGAAAGAGACCCAGTACTTC
TRBJ2-3 TRBV2 NA CASSASFTQYF TGTGCCAGCAGCGCTAGCTTTACGCAGTATTTT
TRBJ2-1 TRBV4-2 NA CASSQVEPAVNEQFF TGTGCCAGCAGCCAAGTAGAACCGGCGGTAAATGAGCAGTTCTTC
TRBJ2-1 TRBV7-9 NA CASSVGSGGYNEQFF TGTGCCAGCAGCGTCGGGAGTGGGGGCTACAATGAGCAGTTCTTC
TRBJ2-7 TRBV18 TRBD2 CASSPPGSLAGGEQYF TGTGCCAGCTCACCACCGGGTAGCCTAGCGGGAGGTGAGCAGTACTTC
TRBJ2-7 TRBV29-1 NA CSVEDTGETYEQYF TGCAGCGTTGAAGATACGGGAGAGACCTACGAGCAGTACTTC
TRBJ1-2 TRBV29-1 TRBD1 CSVATGGVYGYTF TGCAGCGTTGCTACAGGGGGCGTGTATGGCTACACCTTC
TRBJ2-7 TRBV5-4 NA CASSLAAGDEQYF TGTGCCAGCAGCCTAGCCGCCGGCGACGAGCAGTACTTC
TRBJ2-7 TRBV9 TRBD1 CASSPHIGGQGSEQYF TGTGCCAGCAGCCCCCACATTGGTGGACAGGGCAGCGAGCAGTACTTC
TRBJ1-5 TRBV30 NA CAWSLSGYYQPQHF TGTGCCTGGAGTTTATCGGGATACTATCAGCCCCAGCATTTT
TRBJ2-7 TRBV11-1 TRBD1 CASSSQGATYEQYF TGTGCCAGCAGCTCACAGGGGGCCACCTACGAGCAGTACTTC
TRBJ1-3 TRBV28 NA CASSSFLSVNTIYF TGTGCCAGCAGTTCGTTCTTATCGGTGAACACCATATATTTT
TRBJ2-7 TRBV6-5 NA CASRPFQGPFEQYF TGTGCCAGCAGACCATTCCAGGGGCCGTTCGAGCAGTACTTC
TRBJ2-3 TRBV4-1 NA CASSQLFRTEITDTQYF TGCGCCAGCAGCCAACTTTTCAGGACAGAGATCACAGATACGCAGTATTTT
TRBJ1-2 TRBV19 TRBD1 CASSGQGLGGYTF TGTGCCAGTAGCGGACAGGGGCTGGGAGGCTACACCTTC
TRBJ2-7 TRBV30 NA CAWKSSYEQYF TGTGCCTGGAAGAGCTCCTACGAGCAGTACTTC
TRBJ2-7 TRBV7-5 NA CARSCPLAGGEGEQYF TGTGCCAGAAGCTGTCCACTAGCGGGGGGCGAAGGCGAGCAGTACTTC
TRBJ1-1 TRBV5-1 TRBD1 CASSSPRDRGWNTEAFF TGCGCCAGCAGCTCCCCCCGGGACAGGGGCTGGAACACTGAAGCTTTCTTT
TRBJ2-7 TRBV2 NA CASSPTRVFYEQYF TGTGCCAGCAGTCCCACCAGGGTCTTTTACGAGCAGTACTTC
TRBJ2-5 TRBV18 NA CASSPPGVPGTQYF TGTGCCAGCTCACCACCGGGAGTCCCGGGGACCCAGTACTTC
TRBJ2-7 TRBV29-1 TRBD1 CSVHQTGVLYEQYF TGCAGCGTCCACCAAACAGGGGTCCTCTACGAGCAGTACTTC
TRBJ1-1 TRBV7-9 NA CASSSGGWWQDTEAFF TGTGCCAGCAGCTCCGGGGGGTGGTGGCAGGACACTGAAGCTTTCTTT
TRBJ2-7 TRBV7-9 NA CASSLGLKKQEQYF TGTGCCAGCAGCTTGGGACTTAAAAAGCAGGAGCAGTACTTC
TRBJ2-7 TRBV9 NA CASSVVGSAYEQYF TGTGCCAGCAGCGTAGTAGGCAGCGCCTACGAGCAGTACTTC
TRBJ2-3 TRBV6-6 TRBD2 CASSSSGREADTQYF TGTGCCAGCAGCTCCAGCGGGAGAGAGGCAGATACGCAGTATTTT
TRBJ2-1 TRBV4-1 NA CASSRTNERSYNEQFF TGCGCCAGCAGCCGGACAAACGAACGATCCTACAATGAGCAGTTCTTC
TRBJ2-5 TRBV19 NA CASSPPEAGGETQYF TGTGCCAGTAGCCCCCCGGAGGCGGGTGGGGAGACCCAGTACTTC
TRBJ2-7 TRBV19 TRBD2 CASSPDSGASYEQYF TGTGCCAGTAGTCCAGATAGCGGGGCTTCCTACGAGCAGTACTTC
TRBJ1-3 TRBV5-5 TRBD1 CASSSGTGERRNTIYF TGTGCCAGCAGCTCGGGGACAGGGGAGAGGCGAAACACCATATATTTT
TRBJ1-1 TRBV19 TRBD1 CASSPGQARRNTEAFF TGTGCCAGTAGCCCGGGACAGGCCAGGAGGAACACTGAAGCTTTCTTT
TRBJ2-7 TRBV9 NA CASSVLSNSYEQYF TGTGCCAGCAGCGTTCTATCGAACTCCTACGAGCAGTACTTC
TRBJ1-1 TRBV4-2 TRBD1 CASSQDGTAGEGTEAFF TGTGCCAGCAGCCAAGATGGGACAGCGGGGGAGGGCACTGAAGCTTTCTTT
TRBJ2-7 TRBV28 NA CASSLLGGSYEQYF TGTGCCAGCAGTTTACTGGGGGGTAGCTACGAGCAGTACTTC
TRBJ2-7 TRBV6-5 NA CASSYGGRSSYEQYF TGTGCCAGCAGTTATGGGGGGAGGAGCTCCTACGAGCAGTACTTC
TRBJ2-7 TRBV4-1 NA CASSRAISATYEQYF TGCGCCAGCAGCCGGGCTATTAGCGCGACCTACGAGCAGTACTTC
TRBJ2-3 TRBV6-5 NA CASRTNGGPADKQYF TGTGCCAGCAGGACGAACGGGGGGCCGGCAGATAAGCAGTATTTT
TRBJ2-5 TRBV18 TRBD2 CASSPPGTSGTQETQYF TGTGCCAGCTCACCACCGGGGACTAGCGGGACCCAAGAGACCCAGTACTTC
TRBJ2-7 TRBV27 NA CASSLTPGQEQYF TGTGCCAGCAGTTTAACGCCAGGACAGGAGCAGTACTTC
TRBJ2-2 TRBV7-9 NA CASSLLSGATGELFF TGTGCCAGCAGCCTCCTTTCCGGAGCCACCGGGGAGCTGTTTTTT
TRBJ2-5 TRBV18 NA CASSLSPSAGGETQYF TGTGCCAGCTCACTGTCCCCTTCGGCGGGCGGGGAGACCCAGTACTTC
TRBJ2-3 TRBV27 NA CASNGGLVTDTQYF TGTGCCAGCAACGGAGGGCTAGTGACAGATACGCAGTATTTT